The present T cell receptor (beta chain) was sequenced within a study of cytomegalovirus exposure and HLA in healthy donors. Study-wide results and limits: In a later analysis, at a false discovery rate of 0.05, fewer than 20,000 TCR beta sequences were associated with HLA alleles.

As for this clone: The antigen is not known.

From germline, CDR1 is LGHNA and CDR2 YSLEER. J lost 9 bases, V lost 4 bases, and 12 bases had no gene match. The CDR3 runs 17 residues. The PCR made use of 60 Vbeta and 13 Jbeta primers. Assay used: immunoSEQ multiplex PCR; TCRdb lists only in-frame clones, some missing. The sample table sets out about 160,000 clones. This rearrangement joins TRBV4-3 to TRBJ1-6, with 10 positions matching TRBD1. This receptor was obtained from a woman in her sixties in good health and CMV-seronegative. Sample: PBMCs. CDR3 in amino acids: CASSPQYPDRGPSPLHF. The CDR3 DNA sequence: TGCGCCAGCAGCCCTCAATACCCAGACAGGGGGCCTTCACCCCTCCACTTT.